The 21 T cell receptor beta chains reported below all come from one sample, sequenced in a study of beta chain features in type 1 diabetes. The isolated RNA, all of it, was reverse transcribed, so expressed TCRB transcripts were what got sequenced. The assay was immunoSEQ multiplex PCR, and TCRdb's table has in-frame clones only and misses some. The sample records 250,000 or so clones, 27% being singletons. Sequenced sample: central memory CD4+ T cells from blood. These receptor sequences come from a man aged 25-45 years in good health.

This clone has only a few counts. J is TRBJ2-7 and V is TRBV5-6, with D perhaps TRBD2 (5 bases). The germline gives CDR1 SGHDT, CDR2 YYEEEE. There are 11 residues in the CDR3. Trimming cost V 0 bases and J 9 bases, with 7 bases left between them. CDR3 bases: TGTGCCAGCAGCTTGGAAGCGGTGCAGTACTTC. Its protein is CASSLEAVQYF.

The chain links TRBV15 to TRBJ2-7, with 14 bases matching TRBD2. The CDR3 has 17 amino acids. The V and J ends lost 2 bases and 3 bases, in that order; junction bases with no gene match: 6. Germline-derived CDR1 and CDR2 are LNHNV and YYDKDF (reference sequence). In DNA form, the CDR3 reads TGTGCCACCAGCAGAAGGACTAGCGGGAGGCAGTTCTACGAGCAGTACTTC. Residues: CATSRRTSGRQFYEQYF.

The CDR3 region has the DNA TGTGCCAGCAGGGGCCGGGGTGCTAGCGGGAGTGCTGGGGCCAACGTCCTGACTTTC. Protein sequence: CASRGRGASGSAGANVLTF. This chain joins TRBV7-2 and TRBJ2-6, with 10 bases identical to TRBD2. CDR1 and CDR2 (germline): SGHTA, FQGNSA. The CDR3 has 19 residues. Unmatched junction bases numbered 13, after V lost 6 bases and J lost 2 bases.

This clone occurred a few times. The genes are TRBV29-1 and TRBJ2-5; 10 bases match TRBD2. This CDR3 contains 15 residues. The V gene's germline CDR1 is SQVTM and CDR2 ANQGSEA. The J segment lost 3 bases and the V segment lost 6 bases, leaving 10 bases of the junction unmatched. The CDR3 here is CSVAATLAGEETQYF. The DNA of the CDR3 is TGCAGCGTCGCTGCTACTCTAGCGGGAGAAGAGACCCAGTACTTC.

The chain combines TRBV4-3 with TRBJ2-7; no reliable D call. Germline V gives CDR1 LGHNA, CDR2 YSLEER. The CDR3 has 14 amino acids. V lost 1 base to trimming and J lost 3 bases, with 10 bases between them. CDR3 nucleotide sequence: TGCGCCAGCAGCCAAGGATATGGAAACTACGAGCAGTACTTC. Translating it yields CASSQGYGNYEQYF.

The chain couples TRBV18 to TRBJ2-1; TRBD2 matches 11 bases. This CDR3 is 18 amino acids long. From germline, CDR1 is KGHSH and CDR2 LQKENI. V shed 0 bases and J 5 bases; nucleotides not matched to a gene: 9. The CDR3 sequence: CASSPPGALAGGDNEQFF. The CDR3 DNA reads TGTGCCAGCTCACCACCGGGGGCCCTAGCGGGAGGTGACAATGAGCAGTTCTTC.

J is TRBJ2-5 and V is TRBV29-1; TRBD1 might be the D (6 bases). The J call may be incorrect, as the DNA end agrees better with TRBJ2-7. Per the germline V gene, CDR1 is SQVTM and CDR2 is ANQGSEA. The CDR3 length is 14 residues. The DNA of the CDR3 is TGCAGCGCCAGAGACAGGCCGAGCTCCTACGAGCAGTACTTC. Protein: CSARDRPSSYEQYF.

There are a few counts of this clone. The CDR3 bases are TGTGCCATCAGTGAGCCGGACCTACCCCAGCATTTT. Residues: CAISEPDLPQHF. This sequence joins TRBV10-3 and TRBJ1-5; the D is unclear. This CDR3 is built from 12 residues. The V end lost 2 bases, the J end lost 10 bases, and 9 bases lay between the germline ends. Germline V gene lookup returns CDR1 ENHRY and CDR2 SYGVKD.

The chain is built from TRBV18 and TRBJ2-6; the D is unclear. V lost 6 bases and J lost 0, with 15 bases in between. Germline values: CDR1 KGHSH, CDR2 LQKENI. The length of the CDR3 is 17 residues. The DNA for the CDR3 is TGTGCCAGCTCCCCCCCCCGCAGTGTCTCTGGGGCCAACGTCCTGACTTTC. Protein sequence: CASSPPRSVSGANVLTF.

This clone was seen a few times. The chain carries TRBV2 and TRBJ1-2; D not certain. V was pared by 6 bases and J by 2 bases, with 10 bases between. The CDR3 covers 13 residues. CDR1 is SNHLY, CDR2 FYNNEI, per germline. The CDR3 sequence is CASSDNPNYGYTF. CDR3 nucleotides: TGTGCCAGCAGCGACAACCCGAACTATGGCTACACCTTC.

This clone was counted between two and nine times. The chain carries TRBV5-4 and TRBJ1-2; a weak D match, TRBD1 (5 bases). CDR1 is SGHNT and CDR2 is YYREEE in the germline V gene (reference sequence). There are 13 residues in the CDR3. Trimming stripped 1 base from V and 6 bases from J, with 10 bases between. The CDR3 is CASSLRGDHGYTF. The DNA of the CDR3 is TGTGCCAGCAGCTTGAGAGGGGATCATGGCTACACCTTC.

This clone occurred a few times. This chain joins TRBV2 and TRBJ2-1; TRBD1 might be the D (5 bases). The CDR3 totals 16 residues. Germline V gives CDR1 SNHLY, CDR2 FYNNEI. Trimming shortened V by 3 bases and J by 2 bases, and 14 bases separated the two germline ends. The CDR3 protein is CASSEGLLPPYNEQFF. The CDR3 bases are TGTGCCAGCAGTGAGGGGCTTTTACCCCCCTACAATGAGCAGTTCTTC.

This clone was detected only a few times. The rearrangement uses TRBV10-3 and TRBJ1-6, with D possibly matching TRBD1 (5 bases). CDR1 is ENHRY, CDR2 SYGVKD, per germline. Trimming took 3 bases from V and 7 from J, leaving 13 bases between them. CDR3 length equals 15 residues. DNA for the CDR3: TGTGCCATCAGTGACCCGGGGGGACCAAATTCACCCCTCCACTTT. Its translation is CAISDPGGPNSPLHF.

The J gene is TRBJ1-2, the V gene TRBV29-1; TRBD1 might be the D (5 bases). Trimming took off 5 bases at V and 2 bases at J, with 6 bases between the two ends. The CDR3 is 11 amino acids. Germline V gene sequence: CDR1 SQVTM, CDR2 ANQGSEA. The CDR3 DNA reads as TGCAGCGTTCAGGGAAACTATGGCTACACCTTC. It encodes CSVQGNYGYTF.

This chain joins TRBV14 and TRBJ2-7; D is ambiguous. Germline loops: CDR1 SGHDN, CDR2 FVKESK. The V gene lost 2 bases and the J gene lost 0 bases, with 5 bases spanning the gap. This CDR3 has 13 amino acids. CDR3 region: CASSQSTSYEQYF. In DNA form, the CDR3 reads TGTGCCAGCAGCCAAAGTACCTCCTACGAGCAGTACTTC.

There are a few counts of this clone. The rearrangement joins TRBV10-1 to TRBJ2-6, with D maybe TRBD1 (6 bases). Trimming took off 5 bases at V and 0 bases at J, with 8 bases between the two ends. Per germline, CDR1 WNHNN and CDR2 SYGVQD (reference sequence). The CDR3 sequence is 15 residues long. The CDR3 nucleotides are TGCGCCAGCAGTCAGGGACACTCTGGGGCCAACGTCCTGACTTTC. Its protein is CASSQGHSGANVLTF.

The rearrangement links TRBV9 to TRBJ2-1, with 8 bases identical to TRBD2. This CDR3 is built from 15 residues. The V and J ends lost 4 bases and 1 base, in that order; junction bases with no gene match: 4. CDR1 SGDLS and CDR2 YYNGEE come from the germline V gene. In DNA form, the CDR3 reads TGTGCCAGCAGCCCCCCGGGGGGGTCCTACAATGAGCAGTTCTTC. It translates to CASSPPGGSYNEQFF.

This chain joins TRBV4-2 and TRBJ2-3, with D unclear. This CDR3 contains 14 residues. Germline V CDR1 and CDR2: LGHNA, YNFKEQ. Trimming pared 2 bases from V and 3 bases from J, leaving 9 bases between. The CDR3 nucleotides are TGTGCCAGCAGCCAACCTGTGGCGACAGATACGCAGTATTTT. This encodes CASSQPVATDTQYF.

There are a few counts of this clone. The CDR3, as DNA: TGCGCCAGCAGCCAGGGTAGCGCGGGAGTAGGTGAGCAGTTCTTC. It yields the protein CASSQGSAGVGEQFF. This chain joins TRBV4-3 and TRBJ2-1, with 7 nucleotides matching TRBD2. Germline V gene lookup returns CDR1 LGHNA and CDR2 YSLEER. This CDR3 comprises 15 residues. J lost 9 bases, V lost 3 bases, and 11 bases had no gene match.

J is TRBJ2-6 and V is TRBV5-4, with no clear D. The germline CDR1 and CDR2 sequences are SGHNT and YYREEE (reference sequence). With 2 bases removed from V and 1 base from J, the gap between germline ends came to 7 bases. There are 15 residues in the CDR3. Here the CDR3 reads CASSLERSGANVLTF. DNA for the CDR3: TGTGCCAGCAGCTTAGAGAGGTCTGGGGCCAACGTCCTGACTTTC.

The V and J genes are TRBV21-1 and TRBJ2-1; whether TRBD2, the table's D call, matches the DNA was not checked. TRBV21-1 is labeled a pseudogene. The CDR3 runs 16 residues. The CDR3 here is CASTPPVGRSYNEQFF. In DNA, the CDR3 is TGTGCCAGCACCCCACCTGTCGGGAGGTCGTACAATGAGCAGTTCTTC.